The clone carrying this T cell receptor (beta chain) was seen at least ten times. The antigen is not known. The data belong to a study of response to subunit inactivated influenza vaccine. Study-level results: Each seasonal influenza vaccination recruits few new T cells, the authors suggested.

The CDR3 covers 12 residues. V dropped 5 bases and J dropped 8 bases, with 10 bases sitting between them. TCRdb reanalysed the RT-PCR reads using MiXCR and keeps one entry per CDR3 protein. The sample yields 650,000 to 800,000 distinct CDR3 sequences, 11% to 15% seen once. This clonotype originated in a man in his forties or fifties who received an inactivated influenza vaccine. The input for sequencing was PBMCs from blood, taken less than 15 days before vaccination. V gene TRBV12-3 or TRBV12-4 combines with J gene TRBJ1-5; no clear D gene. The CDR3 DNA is TGTGCCAGCAGTCCCCCAGGAGAGCCCCAGCATTTT. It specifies CASSPPGEPQHF.